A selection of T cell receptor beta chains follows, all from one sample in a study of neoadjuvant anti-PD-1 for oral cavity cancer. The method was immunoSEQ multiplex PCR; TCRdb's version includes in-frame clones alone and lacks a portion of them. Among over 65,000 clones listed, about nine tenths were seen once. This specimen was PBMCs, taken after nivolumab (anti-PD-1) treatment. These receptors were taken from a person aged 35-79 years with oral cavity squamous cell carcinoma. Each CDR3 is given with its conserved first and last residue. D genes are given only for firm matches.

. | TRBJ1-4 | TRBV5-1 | CASADRRPTNEKLFF | TGCGCCAGCGCTGACAGGAGACCAACTAATGAAAAACTGTTTTTT
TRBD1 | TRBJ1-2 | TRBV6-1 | CASSEDPTGGYGYTF | TGTGCCAGCAGTGAAGACCCGACAGGGGGCTATGGCTACACCTTC
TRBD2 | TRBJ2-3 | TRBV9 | CASSVDGRVTDTQYF | TGTGCCAGCAGCGTAGACGGGAGGGTCACAGATACGCAGTATTTT
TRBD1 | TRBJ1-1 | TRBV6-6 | CASRHQDRRNTEAFF | TGTGCCAGCAGACATCAGGACAGGAGGAACACTGAAGCTTTCTTT
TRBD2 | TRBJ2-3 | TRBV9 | CASSVSSPRTSGGLSTDTQYF | TGTGCCAGCAGCGTATCTTCCCCAAGGACTAGCGGGGGGCTAAGCACAGATACGCAGTATTTT
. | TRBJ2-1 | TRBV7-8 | CASSYGTDNEQFF | TGTGCCAGCAGCTACGGGACCGACAATGAGCAGTTCTTC
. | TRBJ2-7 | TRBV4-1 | CASSPPGGPHYEQYF | TGCGCCAGCAGCCCCCCTGGGGGGCCGCACTACGAGCAGTACTTC
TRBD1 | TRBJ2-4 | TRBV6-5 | CASSYSTGGGNIQYF | TGTGCCAGCAGTTACTCTACAGGGGGCGGGAACATTCAGTACTTC
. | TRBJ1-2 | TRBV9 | CASSPDGNYGYTF | TGTGCCAGCAGCCCGGACGGGAACTATGGCTACACCTTC
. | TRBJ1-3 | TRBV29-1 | CSVEYGSSGNTIYF | TGCAGCGTTGAATACGGATCCTCTGGAAACACCATATATTTT
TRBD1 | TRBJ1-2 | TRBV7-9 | CASSPDRAGVNYGYTF | TGTGCCAGCAGCCCAGACAGGGCCGGGGTGAACTATGGCTACACCTTC
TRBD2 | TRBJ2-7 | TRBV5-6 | CASSLFGSGEHYEQYF | TGTGCCAGCAGCTTGTTTGGTAGCGGGGAACACTACGAGCAGTACTTC
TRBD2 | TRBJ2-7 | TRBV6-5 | CASSYPGLGFYEQYF | TGTGCCAGCAGTTACCCGGGACTAGGTTTCTACGAGCAGTACTTC